This section outlines one TCR beta chain sequence together with its context. The sample comes from a study of blood T cell repertoires in COVID-19. Study-level information: COVID-19 samples, acute and convalescent, were from the United States, Italy and Spain.

The CDR3 runs to 14 residues. CDR1 is SGHTA, CDR2 FQGNSA, per germline. V lost 3 bases to trimming and J lost 7 bases; unmatched junction nucleotides: 6. Sequencing used immunoSEQ multiplex PCR; TCRdb keeps in-frame clones, though not all of them. The profile shows under 300,000 clones, under 90% of them singletons. The V gene is TRBV7-2, the J gene TRBJ2-4; 7 bases line up with TRBD2. This receptor was identified in a woman in her forties or fifties who had recovered from COVID-19. Sequenced input: peripheral blood. The CDR3 protein is CASSFFSGGNIQYF. CDR3 in DNA: TGTGCCAGCAGCTTCTTTTCCGGGGGGAACATTCAGTACTTC.